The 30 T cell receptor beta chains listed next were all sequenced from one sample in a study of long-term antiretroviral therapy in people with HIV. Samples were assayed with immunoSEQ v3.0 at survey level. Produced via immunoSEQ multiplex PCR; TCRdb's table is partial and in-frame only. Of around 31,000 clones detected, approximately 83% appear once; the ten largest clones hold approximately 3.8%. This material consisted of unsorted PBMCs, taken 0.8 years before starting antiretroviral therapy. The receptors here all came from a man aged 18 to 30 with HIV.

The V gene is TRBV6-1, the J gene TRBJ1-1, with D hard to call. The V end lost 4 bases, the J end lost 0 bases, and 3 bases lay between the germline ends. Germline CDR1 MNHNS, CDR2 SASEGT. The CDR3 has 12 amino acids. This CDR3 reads CASSAVNTEAFF. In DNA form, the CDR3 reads TGTGCCAGCAGTGCCGTGAACACTGAAGCTTTCTTT.

As DNA, the CDR3 is TGTGCCACCAGCAGAGGAGCCCAACGGATTAACTATGGCTACACCTTC. It codes for CATSRGAQRINYGYTF. The genes are TRBV15 and TRBJ1-2; D is unresolved. In germline, CDR1 is LNHNV, CDR2 YYDKDF (reference sequence). This CDR3 spans 16 amino acids. V was trimmed by 1 base and J by 1 base, leaving 13 bases between them.

The CDR3 bases are TGTGCCAGCAGCTTCAACACTGAAGCTTTCTTT. Translating gives CASSFNTEAFF. The genes are TRBV5-4 and TRBJ1-1; D remains unclear. CDR1 SGHNT and CDR2 YYREEE come from the germline V gene (reference sequence). This CDR3 is 11 amino acids long. With 2 bases removed from V and 2 bases from J, the gap between germline ends came to 1 base.

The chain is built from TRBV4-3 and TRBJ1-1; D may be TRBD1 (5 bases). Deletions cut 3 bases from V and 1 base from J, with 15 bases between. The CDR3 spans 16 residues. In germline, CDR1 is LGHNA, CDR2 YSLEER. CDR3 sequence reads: CASSHFGEGTNTEAFF. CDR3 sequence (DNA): TGCGCCAGCAGCCATTTTGGGGAGGGGACGAACACTGAAGCTTTCTTT.

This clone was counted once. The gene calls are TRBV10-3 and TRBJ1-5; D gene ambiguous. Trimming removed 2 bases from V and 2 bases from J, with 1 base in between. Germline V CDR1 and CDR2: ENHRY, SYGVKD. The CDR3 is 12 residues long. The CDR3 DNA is TGTGCCATCAGTGAGGGCAATCAGCCCCAGCATTTT. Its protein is CAISEGNQPQHF.

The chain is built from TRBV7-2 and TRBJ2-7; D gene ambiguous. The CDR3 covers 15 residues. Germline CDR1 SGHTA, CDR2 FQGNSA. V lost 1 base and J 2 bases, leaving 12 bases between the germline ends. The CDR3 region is CASSLGAGSPYEQYF. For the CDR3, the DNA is TGTGCCAGCAGCTTAGGCGCAGGTTCCCCCTACGAGCAGTACTTC.

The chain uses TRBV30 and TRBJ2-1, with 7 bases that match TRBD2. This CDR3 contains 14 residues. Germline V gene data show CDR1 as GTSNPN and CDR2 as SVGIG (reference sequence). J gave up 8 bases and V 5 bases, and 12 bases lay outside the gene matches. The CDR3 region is CAWSGLGSIYEQFF. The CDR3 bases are TGTGCCTGGTCCGGACTAGGGTCTATCTATGAGCAGTTCTTC.

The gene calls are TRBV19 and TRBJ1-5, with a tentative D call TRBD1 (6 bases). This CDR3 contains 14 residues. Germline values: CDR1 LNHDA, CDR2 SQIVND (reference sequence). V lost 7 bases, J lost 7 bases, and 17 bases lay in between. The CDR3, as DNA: TGTGCCAGTACCGAGGCGGGGGGCGGGCAGCCCCAGCATTTT. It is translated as CASTEAGGGQPQHF. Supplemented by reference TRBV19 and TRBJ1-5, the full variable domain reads DGGITQSPKYLFRKEGQNVTLSCEQNLNHDAMYWYRQDPGQGLRLIYYSQIVNDFQKGDIAEGYSVSREKKESFPLTVTSAQKNPTAFYLCASTEAGGGQPQHFGDGTRLSIL.

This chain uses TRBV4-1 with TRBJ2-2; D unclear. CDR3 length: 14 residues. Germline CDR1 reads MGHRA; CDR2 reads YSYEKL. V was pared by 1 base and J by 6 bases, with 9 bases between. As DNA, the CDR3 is TGCGCCAGCAGCCAAGGTTCGGGTTCCGGGGAGCTGTTTTTT. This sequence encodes CASSQGSGSGELFF.

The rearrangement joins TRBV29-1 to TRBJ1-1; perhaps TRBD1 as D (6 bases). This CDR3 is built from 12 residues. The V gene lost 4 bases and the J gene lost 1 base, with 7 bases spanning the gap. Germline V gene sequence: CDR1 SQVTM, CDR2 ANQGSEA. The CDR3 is CSVGTANTEAFF. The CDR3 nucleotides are TGCAGCGTTGGGACAGCGAACACTGAAGCTTTCTTT.

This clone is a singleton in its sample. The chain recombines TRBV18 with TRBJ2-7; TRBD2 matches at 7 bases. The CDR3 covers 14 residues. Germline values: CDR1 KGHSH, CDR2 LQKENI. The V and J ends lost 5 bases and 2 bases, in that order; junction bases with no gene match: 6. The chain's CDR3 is CASSMAGEAYEQYF. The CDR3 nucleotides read TGTGCCAGCTCAATGGCGGGAGAGGCCTACGAGCAGTACTTC.

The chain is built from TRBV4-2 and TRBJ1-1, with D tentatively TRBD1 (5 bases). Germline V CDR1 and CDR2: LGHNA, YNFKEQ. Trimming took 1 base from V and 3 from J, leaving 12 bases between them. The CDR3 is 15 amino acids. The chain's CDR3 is CASSQATGVDTEAFF. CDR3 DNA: TGTGCCAGCAGCCAAGCAACAGGTGTAGACACTGAAGCTTTCTTT.

As DNA, the CDR3 is TGTGCCAGCAGCACCGGGGACGGAAACTATGGCTACACCTTC. This sequence encodes CASSTGDGNYGYTF. The V call is TRBV7-9, the J call TRBJ1-2; perhaps TRBD1 as D (5 bases). Germline CDR1 and CDR2: SEHNR and FQNEAQ (reference sequence). Trimming left V 5 bases short and J 2 bases short, with 12 bases between. CDR3 length: 14 residues.

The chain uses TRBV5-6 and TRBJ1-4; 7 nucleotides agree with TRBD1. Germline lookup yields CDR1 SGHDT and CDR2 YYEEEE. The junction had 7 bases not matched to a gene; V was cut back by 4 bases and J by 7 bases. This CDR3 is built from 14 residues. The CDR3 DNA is TGTGCCAGCAGCCCAGGGGGGTTTGTTGAAAAACTGTTTTTT. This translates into CASSPGGFVEKLFF.

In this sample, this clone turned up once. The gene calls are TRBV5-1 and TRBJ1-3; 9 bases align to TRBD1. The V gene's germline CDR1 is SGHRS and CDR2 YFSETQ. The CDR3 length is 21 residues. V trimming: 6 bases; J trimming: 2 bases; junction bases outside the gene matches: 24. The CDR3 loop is CASKFGLLTGGAEEAGNTIYF. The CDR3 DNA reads TGCGCCAGCAAGTTCGGCCTTTTAACAGGGGGCGCGGAAGAAGCTGGAAACACCATATATTTT. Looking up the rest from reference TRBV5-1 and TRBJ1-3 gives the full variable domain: KAGVTQTPRYLIKTRGQQVTLSCSPISGHRSVSWYQQTPGQGLQFLFEYFSETQRNKGNFPGRFSGRQFSNSRSEMNVSTLELGDSALYLCASKFGLLTGGAEEAGNTIYFGEGSWLTVV.

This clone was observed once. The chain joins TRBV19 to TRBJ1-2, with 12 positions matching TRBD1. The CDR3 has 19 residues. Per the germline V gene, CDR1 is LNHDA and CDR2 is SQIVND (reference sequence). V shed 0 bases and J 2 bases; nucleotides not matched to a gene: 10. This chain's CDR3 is CASSIETEGTGGINYGYTF. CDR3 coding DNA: TGTGCCAGTAGTATAGAAACGGAGGGGACAGGGGGCATAAACTATGGCTACACCTTC. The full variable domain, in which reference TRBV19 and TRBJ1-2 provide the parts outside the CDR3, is DGGITQSPKYLFRKEGQNVTLSCEQNLNHDAMYWYRQDPGQGLRLIYYSQIVNDFQKGDIAEGYSVSREKKESFPLTVTSAQKNPTAFYLCASSIETEGTGGINYGYTFGSGTRLTVV.

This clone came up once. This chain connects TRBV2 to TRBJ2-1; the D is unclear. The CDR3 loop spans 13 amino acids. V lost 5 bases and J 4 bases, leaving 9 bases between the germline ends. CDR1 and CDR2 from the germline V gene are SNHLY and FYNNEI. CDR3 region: CASSQAVYNEQFF. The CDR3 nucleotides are TGTGCCAGCAGTCAGGCAGTTTACAATGAGCAGTTCTTC.

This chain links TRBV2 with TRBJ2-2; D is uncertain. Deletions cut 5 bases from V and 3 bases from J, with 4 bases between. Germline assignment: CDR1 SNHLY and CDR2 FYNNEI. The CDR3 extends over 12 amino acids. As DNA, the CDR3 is TGTGCCAGCAGTCAGGACACCGGGGAGCTGTTTTTT. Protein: CASSQDTGELFF.

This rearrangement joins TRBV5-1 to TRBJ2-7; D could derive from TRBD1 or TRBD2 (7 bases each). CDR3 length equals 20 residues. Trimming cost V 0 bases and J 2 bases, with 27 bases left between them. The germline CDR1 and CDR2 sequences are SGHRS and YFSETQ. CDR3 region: CASSLVVPGGLVRGPYEQYF. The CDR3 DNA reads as TGCGCCAGCAGCTTGGTGGTCCCGGGAGGTCTAGTGAGGGGGCCCTACGAGCAGTACTTC.

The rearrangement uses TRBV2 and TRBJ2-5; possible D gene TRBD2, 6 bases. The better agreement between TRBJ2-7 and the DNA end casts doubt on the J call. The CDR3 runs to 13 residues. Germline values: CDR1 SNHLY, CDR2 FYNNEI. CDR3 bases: TGTGCCAGCAGGGACGGGACTTTTGGCGAGCAGTACTTC. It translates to CASRDGTFGEQYF.

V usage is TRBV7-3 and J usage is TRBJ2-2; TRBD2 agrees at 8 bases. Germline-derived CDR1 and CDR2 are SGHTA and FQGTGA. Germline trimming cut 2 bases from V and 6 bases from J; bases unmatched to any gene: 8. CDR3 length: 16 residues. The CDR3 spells CASSLSGGGDPGELFF. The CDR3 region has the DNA TGTGCCAGCAGCTTATCCGGGGGGGGTGATCCCGGGGAGCTGTTTTTT.

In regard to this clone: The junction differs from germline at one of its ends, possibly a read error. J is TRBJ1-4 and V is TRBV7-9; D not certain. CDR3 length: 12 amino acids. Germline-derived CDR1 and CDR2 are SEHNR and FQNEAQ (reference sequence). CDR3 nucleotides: TGTGCCAGCAGCTTAACTAGTGAAAAACTGTTTTTT. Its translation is CASSLTSEKLFF.

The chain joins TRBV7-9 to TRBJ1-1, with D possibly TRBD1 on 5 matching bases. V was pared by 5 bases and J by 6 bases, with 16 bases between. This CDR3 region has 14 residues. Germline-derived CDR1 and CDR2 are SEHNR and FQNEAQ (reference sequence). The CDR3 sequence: CASSGSTEYSEAFF. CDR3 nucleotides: TGTGCCAGCAGCGGCTCGACAGAATACTCTGAAGCTTTCTTT. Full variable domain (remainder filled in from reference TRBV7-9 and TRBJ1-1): DTGVSQNPRHKITKRGQNVTFRCDPISEHNRLYWYRQTLGQGPEFLTYFQNEAQLEKSRLLSDRFSAERPKGSFSTLEIQRTEQGDSAMYLCASSGSTEYSEAFFGQGTRLTVV.

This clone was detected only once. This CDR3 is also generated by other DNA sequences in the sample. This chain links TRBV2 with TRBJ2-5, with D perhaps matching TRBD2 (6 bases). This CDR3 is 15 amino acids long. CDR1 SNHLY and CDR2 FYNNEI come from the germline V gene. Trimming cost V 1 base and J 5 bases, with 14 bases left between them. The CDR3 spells CASSEGGGAGETQYF. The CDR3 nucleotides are TGTGCCAGCAGTGAAGGAGGAGGGGCGGGGGAGACCCAGTACTTC. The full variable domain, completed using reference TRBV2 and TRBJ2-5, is EPEVTQTPSHQVTQMGQEVILRCVPISNHLYFYWYRQILGQKVEFLVSFYNNEISEKSEIFDDQFSVERPDGSNFTLKIRSTKLEDSAMYFCASSEGGGAGETQYFGPGTRLLVL.

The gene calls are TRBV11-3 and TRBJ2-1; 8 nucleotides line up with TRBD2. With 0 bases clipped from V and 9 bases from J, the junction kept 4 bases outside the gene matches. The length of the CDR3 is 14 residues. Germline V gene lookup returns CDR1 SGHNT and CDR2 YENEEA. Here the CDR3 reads CASSLDGRASEQFF. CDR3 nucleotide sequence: TGTGCCAGCAGCTTAGACGGGAGGGCCAGTGAGCAGTTCTTC. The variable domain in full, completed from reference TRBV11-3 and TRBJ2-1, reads EAGVVQSPRYKIIEKKQPVAFWCNPISGHNTLYWYLQNLGQGPELLIRYENEEAVDDSQLPKDRFSAERLKGVDSTLKIQPAELGDSAVYLCASSLDGRASEQFFGPGTRLTVL.

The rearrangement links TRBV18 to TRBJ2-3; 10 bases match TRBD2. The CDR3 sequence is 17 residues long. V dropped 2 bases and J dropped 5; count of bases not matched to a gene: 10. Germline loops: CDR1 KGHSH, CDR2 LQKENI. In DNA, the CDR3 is TGTGCCAGCTCACCAATAGCAAGCGGGAGGGCCCGAGATACGCAGTATTTT. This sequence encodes CASSPIASGRARDTQYF.

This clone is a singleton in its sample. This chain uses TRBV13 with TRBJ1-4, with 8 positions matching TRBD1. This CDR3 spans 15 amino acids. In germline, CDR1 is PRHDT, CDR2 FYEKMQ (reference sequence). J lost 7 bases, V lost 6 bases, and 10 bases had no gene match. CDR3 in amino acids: CASSTDRGSSEKLFF. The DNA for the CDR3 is TGTGCCAGCAGTACCGACAGGGGATCGAGTGAAAAACTGTTTTTT.

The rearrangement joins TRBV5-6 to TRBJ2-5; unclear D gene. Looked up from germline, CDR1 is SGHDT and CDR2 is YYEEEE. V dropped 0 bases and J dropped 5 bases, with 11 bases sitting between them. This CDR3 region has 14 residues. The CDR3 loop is CASSLVSGGETQYF. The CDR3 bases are TGTGCCAGCAGCTTGGTCTCAGGCGGCGAGACCCAGTACTTC.

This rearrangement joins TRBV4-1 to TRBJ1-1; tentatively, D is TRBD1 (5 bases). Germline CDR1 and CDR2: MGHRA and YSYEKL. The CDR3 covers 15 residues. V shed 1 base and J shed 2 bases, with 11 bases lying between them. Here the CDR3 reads CASSQVGGSNTEAFF. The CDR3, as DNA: TGCGCCAGCAGCCAAGTCGGGGGATCCAACACTGAAGCTTTCTTT.

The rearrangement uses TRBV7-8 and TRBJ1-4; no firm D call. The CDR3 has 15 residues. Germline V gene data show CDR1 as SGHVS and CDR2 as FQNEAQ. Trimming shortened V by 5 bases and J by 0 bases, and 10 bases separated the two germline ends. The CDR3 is CASSTDGATNEKLFF. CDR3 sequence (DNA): TGTGCCAGCAGCACCGACGGAGCAACTAATGAAAAACTGTTTTTT.